This T cell receptor (beta chain) was identified in a study of technical replicates of blood from four donors. Repertoires were generated with immunoSEQ multiplex PCR, while TCRdb's copy carries only in-frame clones and drops some. The data hold fewer than 80,000 clones, with about 90% observed a single time. Sequences were obtained from PBMCs. The source is a human donor in good health. Some clones in this sample may be carry-over from other donors' samples.

CDR3 region: CASSGEKNNSPLHF. The DNA of the CDR3 is TGCGCCAGCAGCGGGGAGAAAAATAATTCACCCCTCCACTTT. The chain couples TRBV5-1 to TRBJ1-6; D is uncertain. This CDR3 has 14 residues. V dropped 4 bases and J dropped 5 bases, with 10 bases sitting between them. Looked up from germline, CDR1 is SGHRS and CDR2 is YFSETQ. The variable domain in full, completed from reference TRBV5-1 and TRBJ1-6, reads KAGVTQTPRYLIKTRGQQVTLSCSPISGHRSVSWYQQTPGQGLQFLFEYFSETQRNKGNFPGRFSGRQFSNSRSEMNVSTLELGDSALYLCASSGEKNNSPLHFGNGTRLTVT.